Each of the 5 T cell receptor beta chains below was sequenced from the same sample in a study of T cell clones after liver transplantation (dated by TCRdb to the late 2010s). Libraries were prepared through the immunoSEQ multiplex PCR assay. TCRdb carries this immuneACCESS record with in-frame sequences only. Its versions omit some clonotypes, under half of them owing to an unresolved V gene in the studies checked, with the rest unexplained. The sample has around 100,000 clones on record, 82% of them singletons. The ten most abundant clones make up 0.8% to 1% of the sample. The time point label here, explained by the study, means: pre-transplant. Specimen: CD4+ T cells from blood, collected before liver transplant. The source of these receptors is a human donor who received a liver transplant.

The chain recombines TRBV29-1 with TRBJ1-1, with 7 nucleotides matching TRBD1. This CDR3 is built from 12 residues. J was trimmed by 3 bases and V by 6 bases; bases with no gene match: 4. Per germline, CDR1 SQVTM and CDR2 ANQGSEA. As DNA, the CDR3 is TGCAGCGTCCGACAGGGTCACACTGAAGCTTTCTTT. Amino acids: CSVRQGHTEAFF.

This clone appeared once. The rearrangement uses TRBV7-2 and TRBJ2-6, with TRBD1 identical over 7 bases. With 5 bases clipped from V and 9 bases from J, the junction kept 7 bases outside the gene matches. In germline, CDR1 is SGHTA, CDR2 FQGNSA. The CDR3 is 14 residues long. CDR3 sequence: CASSRQGMGNVLTF. CDR3 DNA: TGTGCCAGCAGCCGACAGGGTATGGGCAACGTCCTGACTTTC.

The rearrangement uses TRBV6-1 and TRBJ2-5; D is unclear. CDR1 is MNHNS, CDR2 SASEGT, per germline. The CDR3 has 14 residues. Trimming took off 7 bases at V and 4 bases at J, with 16 bases between the two ends. The CDR3 protein is CASNSLSRGETQYF. CDR3 DNA sequence: TGTGCCAGCAACTCGCTCAGCAGAGGAGAGACCCAGTACTTC.

The chain recombines TRBV15 with TRBJ1-3; D unclear. V shed 0 bases and J shed 3 bases, with 12 bases lying between them. CDR3 length: 16 amino acids. Germline CDR1 LNHNV, CDR2 YYDKDF (reference sequence). The CDR3, as DNA: TGTGCCACCAGCAGAGATCAAACGAGATATGGAAACACCATATATTTT. It is translated as CATSRDQTRYGNTIYF.

The CDR3 region has the DNA TGCGCCAGCAGCCTTGGGGGATTTAACACTGAAGCTTTCTTT. Translated, it gives CASSLGGFNTEAFF. The chain uses TRBV4-3 and TRBJ1-1, with D possibly being TRBD1 (5 bases). Germline V gives CDR1 LGHNA, CDR2 YSLEER. V lost 4 bases and J lost 2, with 11 bases in between. The CDR3 is 14 amino acids.